This is a list of T cell receptor beta chains from one sample in a study of blood T cell repertoires in COVID-19. Assay: immunoSEQ multiplex PCR; the TCRdb copy retains only in-frame clones and omits some. The sample has about 170,000 clones; around 87% are singletons. What was sequenced was peripheral blood. These receptors came from an elderly woman with COVID-19, enrolled during active disease. CDR3s include the opening cysteine and the closing phenylalanine or tryptophan. The D gene is left open where the match is weak. Rows give clone size only sometimes, using once, few, many, or a class for an expanded clone.

TRBV3-1/TRBV3-2	TRBJ1-3	NA	NA	CASSPQPGGGNTIYF
TRBV7-9	TRBJ2-1	NA	TRBD2	CASSTGLASNEQFF
TRBV6-5	TRBJ1-5	NA	TRBD1	CASHTGGVQPQHF
TRBV19	TRBJ2-1	once	NA	CASSPISYNEQFF
TRBV5-6	TRBJ1-1	few	NA	CASSFRQDTEAFF
TRBV5-1	TRBJ2-2	NA	TRBD1	CASSPGQGFAGELFF
TRBV4-2	TRBJ2-7	NA	NA	CASSASSGQTYEQYF
TRBV27	TRBJ2-1	NA	NA	CASSFRQSPYEQFF
TRBV7-2	TRBJ2-7	NA	NA	CASSLEGREREQYF
TRBV28	TRBJ2-3	NA	NA	CASSTTRDTQYF
TRBV7-8	TRBJ1-2	NA	TRBD1	CASSKNTDRVYTF
TRBV5-6	TRBJ2-5	NA	TRBD1	CASSFGTEETQYF
TRBV7-2	TRBJ1-3	NA	NA	CASSVSGRSGNTIYF
TRBV6-5	TRBJ1-1	NA	NA	CASSYHRNTEAFF
TRBV7-2	TRBJ2-3	NA	TRBD2	CASSLRSAGGGTDTQYF
TRBV6-5	TRBJ1-5	few	NA	CASRTPTVGNQPQHF
TRBV3-1/TRBV3-2	TRBJ2-2	NA	NA	CASSQDYIGELFF
TRBV19	TRBJ2-5	NA	TRBD1	CASSISGTGSGETQYF
TRBV14	TRBJ2-2	NA	NA	CASSQMAGLSTGELFF
TRBV19	TRBJ1-1	NA	TRBD1	CASRHTGEVSEAFF
TRBV28	TRBJ1-5	once	NA	CASNLGGDQPQHF
TRBV4-3	TRBJ2-5	NA	NA	CASSPMLGGETQYF
TRBV2	TRBJ2-6	NA	NA	CASRAGNSGANVLTF
TRBV5-8	TRBJ2-3	NA	NA	CASSRLGAAAPTDTQYF
TRBV12-3/TRBV12-4	TRBJ2-1	once	NA	CASSFRGHEQFF
TRBV7-6	TRBJ1-1	NA	NA	CASGAGNTEAFF
TRBV5-1	TRBJ1-6	few	NA	CASSLETGNSPLHF
TRBV4-2	TRBJ2-1	NA	TRBD2	CASSQASGRDEQFF
TRBV7-9	TRBJ2-5	NA	TRBD1	CASRSGQELQETQYF
TRBV11-2	TRBJ1-4	NA	NA	CASSLGQLATNEKLFF
TRBV18	TRBJ2-2	NA	NA	CASSQFEGTGELFF
TRBV29-1	TRBJ1-3	NA	NA	CSPPLGLNTIYF
TRBV29-1	TRBJ1-1	NA	TRBD1	CSAQQGRNTEAFF
TRBV7-9	TRBJ2-4	NA	NA	CASSLDGLAKNIQYF
TRBV10-3	TRBJ2-1	once	TRBD2	CAISESEREGHEQFF
TRBV4-2	TRBJ2-5	NA	NA	CASSQGSSRTPETQYF
TRBV24-1	TRBJ1-6	NA	NA	CATSDFAGSPLHF